The 22 T cell receptor beta chains presented below share a single source sample, sequenced in a study of CD8+CD57+ T cells in acquired aplastic anemia. Genomic DNA served as template for TCR beta VDJ and CDR3 profiling. Via MiXCR, TCRdb re-called the reads, giving one row per CDR3 protein. The sample comprises some 220,000 distinct CDR3 sequences, 34% of which are singletons, and 0.95% to 1.3% rests with the top ten. Sequenced input: sorted CD4+, CD8+, or CD8+CD57+ T cells (not recorded which) from PBMCs. These receptors were collected from a human donor in good health, serving as a control.

This clonotype was seen at least ten times. The chain recombines TRBV11-2 with TRBJ1-6, with 10 bases that match TRBD1. J was trimmed by 0 bases and V by 6 bases; bases with no gene match: 8. CDR1 and CDR2 (germline): SGHAT, FQNNGV. The CDR3 has 18 amino acids. The CDR3 DNA reads TGTGCCAGCAGGAGGGACAGGGGCCTGATCTCCTATAATTCACCCCTCCACTTT. Protein product: CASRRDRGLISYNSPLHF.

This rearrangement joins TRBV25-1 to TRBJ1-2, with 11 bases identical to TRBD1. The junction had 7 bases not matched to a gene; V was cut back by 3 bases and J by 4 bases. Germline CDR1 and CDR2: MGHDK and SYGVNS. The CDR3 sequence is 16 residues long. Here the CDR3 DNA reads TGTGCCAGCAGTGAGGTGGGACAGGGGGATGTCTATGGCTACACCTTC. Translated: CASSEVGQGDVYGYTF.

The rearrangement uses TRBV20-1 and TRBJ2-5; TRBD2 matches 10 bases. CDR3 length: 11 amino acids. Germline trimming cut 5 bases from V and 9 bases from J; bases unmatched to any gene: 3. Germline V gene lookup returns CDR1 DFQATT and CDR2 SNEGSKA (reference sequence). The CDR3: CSAGLAESQYF. In DNA, the CDR3 is TGCAGTGCTGGACTAGCGGAGTCCCAGTACTTC.

This clonotype came up many times. The chain employs TRBV5-1 and TRBJ2-3; D call uncertain. Germline V gives CDR1 SGHRS, CDR2 YFSETQ. The germline V and J ends were trimmed by 0 bases and 6 bases, with 8 bases remaining between them. The CDR3 extends over 13 amino acids. DNA of the CDR3: TGCGCCAGCAGCTTGGGAGAAGCGGATACGCAGTATTTT. Residues: CASSLGEADTQYF.

This clonotype has at least ten counts. This chain connects TRBV5-1 to TRBJ2-7, with no clear D. Trimming shortened V by 2 bases and J by 4 bases, and 10 bases separated the two germline ends. CDR3 size: 13 residues. Germline CDR1 SGHRS, CDR2 YFSETQ. The CDR3 DNA is TGCGCCAGCAGCTTCGGCACACATTACGAGCAGTACTTC. It yields the protein CASSFGTHYEQYF.

This clonotype was picked up many times. The genes are TRBV19 and TRBJ1-2; maybe TRBD1 (5 bases). Between the trimmed V and J ends, which lost 5 bases and 1 base, there was a span of 14 bases. This CDR3 spans 15 amino acids. From germline, CDR1 is LNHDA and CDR2 SQIVND (reference sequence). CDR3 sequence reads: CASSQIRDVNYGYTF. The CDR3 coding sequence is TGTGCCAGTAGTCAGATAAGGGACGTTAACTATGGCTACACCTTC.

In its sample, this clonotype was seen once. This may be a read error: a much more frequent sequence differs by one nucleotide. The J gene is TRBJ2-7, the V gene TRBV5-6; the match to TRBD2 covers 7 bases. Trimming took 5 bases from V and 8 from J; bases not matched to a gene: 16. The germline gives CDR1 SGHDT, CDR2 YYEEEE. CDR3 length: 15 residues. The CDR3 is CASRGDSGSAVKQYF. The CDR3 region has the DNA TGTGCCAGCAGGGGCGATAGCGGGTCGGCCGTCAAGCAGTACTTC.

Remarks on this clonotype: A clone one base away is much larger, so this may be a read error. This chain connects TRBV6-5 to TRBJ1-5; no firm D call. The CDR3 runs 12 residues. Germline-derived CDR1 and CDR2 are MNHEY and SVGAGI. CDR3 bases: TGTGCCAGCAGTTTTACAGAGCAGCTCCAGCATTTT. This gives the protein CASSFTEQLQHF.

The sample holds one count of this clonotype. Possible read error: a much larger clone is one base away. This chain connects TRBV2 to TRBJ1-4, with 9 bases fitting TRBD1. Germline lookup yields CDR1 SNHLY and CDR2 FYNNEI. CDR3 length: 17 residues. The CDR3 loop is CASSGDRVNLVNEKPFF. CDR3 DNA sequence: TGTGCCAGCAGTGGGGACAGGGTAAACTTAGTTAATGAAAAACCGTTTTTT.

This clonotype appeared many times. CDR3 region: CASSDGSGGATQTQYF. The CDR3 DNA reads TGCGCCAGCAGCGACGGTAGCGGGGGGGCCACACAGACCCAGTACTTC. This chain uses TRBV5-1 with TRBJ2-5, with TRBD2 identical over 11 bases. CDR3 length equals 16 residues. The ends lost 4 bases at V and 6 bases at J; junction bases unmatched: 11. The germline gives CDR1 SGHRS, CDR2 YFSETQ. Using reference TRBV5-1 and TRBJ2-5 for the parts outside the CDR3, the full variable domain is KAGVTQTPRYLIKTRGQQVTLSCSPISGHRSVSWYQQTPGQGLQFLFEYFSETQRNKGNFPGRFSGRQFSNSRSEMNVSTLELGDSALYLCASSDGSGGATQTQYFGPGTRLLVL.

The V gene is TRBV5-1, the J gene TRBJ1-3; D gene unclear. Germline lookup yields CDR1 SGHRS and CDR2 YFSETQ. The CDR3 is 14 residues long. V was cut by 3 bases and J by 4 bases, with 11 bases left in between. The CDR3 DNA sequence: TGCGCCAGCAGCTCTATAGGATCCGGAAACACCATATATTTT. As protein: CASSSIGSGNTIYF.

Comments on this clonotype: A clone one base away is much larger, so this may be a read error. No conserved phenylalanine or tryptophan ends this CDR3, so it is likely a read error. The chain employs TRBV5-1 and TRBJ2-7; 12 bases fit TRBD1. Looked up from germline, CDR1 is SGHRS and CDR2 is YFSETQ. The J segment lost 7 bases and the V segment lost 3 bases, leaving 5 bases of the junction unmatched. The CDR3 runs 14 residues. CDR3 in DNA: TGCGCCAGCAGCTCCGGGACAGGGGGCATTGAGCAGTACCTC. Its protein is CASSSGTGGIEQYL.

This clonotype occurred many times. This rearrangement joins TRBV10-3 to TRBJ2-3; D is undetermined. Trimming pared 0 bases from V and 5 bases from J, leaving 9 bases between. The CDR3 consists of 14 residues. The germline CDR1 and CDR2 sequences are ENHRY and SYGVKD. CDR3 sequence: CAISESRDKDTQYF. In DNA, the CDR3 is TGTGCCATCAGTGAGTCGAGAGACAAAGATACGCAGTATTTT.

This clonotype has a count of ten or more. This sequence joins TRBV7-8 and TRBJ1-2; D possibly corresponds to TRBD1 (6 bases). The CDR3 length is 13 residues. The germline V gene has CDR1 SGHVS and CDR2 FQNEAQ. V shed 1 base and J shed 3 bases, with 6 bases lying between them. The CDR3 nucleotides read TGTGCCAGCAGCTTAGACAGGGACTATGGCTACACCTTC. It encodes CASSLDRDYGYTF.

This clonotype was seen a few times. The J gene is TRBJ1-5, the V gene TRBV6-1; D is possibly TRBD1 (5 bases). This CDR3 spans 13 amino acids. Trimming shortened V by 8 bases and J by 2 bases, and 10 bases separated the two germline ends. The germline V gene has CDR1 MNHNS and CDR2 SASEGT. The CDR3 protein is CASGGVGNQPQHF. The CDR3 DNA follows: TGTGCCAGCGGGGGGGTTGGCAATCAGCCCCAGCATTTT.

This rearrangement joins TRBV10-3 to TRBJ1-2; TRBD1 matches at 10 bases. CDR3 length equals 13 residues. Germline V lookup: CDR1 ENHRY, CDR2 SYGVKD. J was trimmed by 8 bases and V by 2 bases; bases with no gene match: 2. The CDR3 loop is CAISEGTGDGYTF. In DNA form, the CDR3 reads TGTGCCATCAGTGAGGGGACAGGGGACGGCTACACCTTC.

This clonotype was counted ten times or more. The chain has TRBV7-9 and TRBJ2-1, with a possible D match to TRBD1 (6 bases). There are 12 residues in the CDR3. V shed 4 bases and J shed 8 bases, with 9 bases lying between them. Germline CDR1 is SEHNR and CDR2 is FQNEAQ (reference sequence). CDR3: CASSSQGYEQFF. CDR3 DNA: TGTGCCAGCAGCTCACAGGGTTATGAGCAGTTCTTC.

This clonotype was counted only a few times. This chain connects TRBV6-5 to TRBJ2-1, with D unresolved. V was cut by 8 bases and J by 7 bases, with 18 bases left in between. The CDR3 loop spans 14 amino acids. Germline CDR1 is MNHEY and CDR2 is SVGAGI. The CDR3 loop reads CASRLYVGPNEQFF. In nucleotides, the CDR3 is TGTGCCAGCCGTTTATATGTGGGCCCGAATGAGCAGTTCTTC.

The chain is built from TRBV19 and TRBJ1-1, with D unclear. Germline V gene sequence: CDR1 LNHDA, CDR2 SQIVND (reference sequence). With 3 bases removed from V and 0 bases from J, the gap between germline ends came to 8 bases. This CDR3 is built from 14 residues. In DNA, the CDR3 is TGTGCCAGTAGTATTCTGGGCGTGAACACTGAAGCTTTCTTT. Translation gives CASSILGVNTEAFF.

V is TRBV15 and J is TRBJ1-3; maybe TRBD1 (5 bases). Trimming took 0 bases from V and 4 from J, leaving 7 bases between them. From germline, CDR1 is LNHNV and CDR2 YYDKDF (reference sequence). The CDR3 sequence is 14 residues long. The CDR3 here is CATSRDREGNTIYF. Written as DNA, the CDR3 is TGTGCCACCAGCAGAGACAGGGAAGGAAACACCATATATTTT.

V gene TRBV2 combines with J gene TRBJ1-6; 7 nucleotides line up with TRBD1. CDR1 SNHLY and CDR2 FYNNEI come from the germline V gene. The trim removed 5 bases at V and 6 bases at J, leaving 4 bases unmatched. CDR3 length equals 14 residues. Here the CDR3 reads CASSTDRANSPLHF. The DNA of the CDR3 is TGTGCCAGCAGTACCGACAGGGCTAATTCACCCCTCCACTTT. Using reference TRBV2 and TRBJ1-6 for the parts outside the CDR3, the full variable domain is EPEVTQTPSHQVTQMGQEVILRCVPISNHLYFYWYRQILGQKVEFLVSFYNNEISEKSEIFDDQFSVERPDGSNFTLKIRSTKLEDSAMYFCASSTDRANSPLHFGNGTRLTVT.

This clonotype was observed at least ten times. The V gene is TRBV7-3, the J gene TRBJ2-1; D gene uncertain. Germline loops: CDR1 SGHTA, CDR2 FQGTGA. V gave up 5 bases and J gave up 10 bases, with 15 bases separating them. The CDR3 runs 13 residues. As DNA, the CDR3 is TGTGCCAGCAGCCCGGCGCCGCCAAGAGAGCAGTTCTTC. Protein product: CASSPAPPREQFF.